Described below is a single TCR beta chain sequence and its context. A single count supports this clone. What this receptor recognizes is not known. Per-base qualities were not stored, and no clone one base away is much larger. The CDR1 and CDR2 encoded by the germline V gene are SGHVS and FNYEAQ. There are 14 amino acids in the CDR3, from cysteine to phenylalanine inclusive. Of all the DNA, just the CDR3 is kept, 42 bases in frame from base 1. V loses 8 bases of germline sequence and J loses 4 bases, and the interval between the two ends is 17 bases. The data derive from a study of blood T cell repertoires in COVID-19 (dated by TCRdb to 2018 to 2021). Concerning the study at large: The collaborator samples originated in the United States, Italy and Spain and spanned the acute and convalescent phases of COVID-19. The prospective study material was composed of cDNA or gDNA derived from T cells, B-cell-depleted T cells, or PBMCs. Subjects who had been exposed to COVID-19, were actively infected with it, or had recovered from it provided the deeply sampled blood TCRbeta repertoires that made up the dataset. The repertoires were released in a freely available public database intended as a resource for research on the immune response to SARS-CoV-2. The samples were drawn from the first 160 participants of the ongoing ImmuneRACE study and from some 1,300 subjects provided by 6 global collaborators. The sample metadata nearly always contained a de-identified subject ID, COVID-19 status, age in years and sex. Where HLA class I and class II types were available, the types were taken from metadata supplied by the sample provider, not from assay-based typing. Overall results and qualifications from the work: The quantity of clinical and demographic metadata differed by source and by participant and was supplied without curation.

TCRbeta CDR3 regions were amplified from genomic DNA using the immunoSEQ Assay, a bias-controlled multiplex PCR. In the source study's methods: The number of nucleated cells in each sample was estimated by amplification of reference gene primers within the assay. Sequence reads were collapsed and filtered to measure the absolute abundance of every unique TCRbeta CDR3 rearrangement. Productive Simpson clonality was computed per sample as the square root of Simpson's diversity index over productive rearrangements. The clones in this table, taken by TCRdb from immuneACCESS, are in-frame only. Not every clone is retained; where verified, under half of the shortfall comes from an unresolved V gene, and the cause of the rest is unknown. The D gene and trimming were derived from the DNA, and the V and J assignments and clone size from that table. The sample contains about 180,000 clones, 86% of them found a single time. Jointly, the top ten make up roughly 2.9% of the sample.

Collaborating institutions collected whole blood in K2EDTA tubes following their own protocols. For TCRbeta analysis, collaborators shipped samples as frozen whole blood, isolated PBMCs, or DNA extracted from either of those sample types. This clonotype was obtained from a woman aged 25 to 39 with active or convalescent COVID-19. The rearrangement combines TRBV7-6 with TRBJ1-1; the D region possibly corresponds to TRBD1 (5 bases align). Specimen: peripheral blood. The DNA reads as follows: TGTGCCAGCGACAACCCGGGGGTTATCACTGAAGCTTTCTTT. This encodes CASDNPGVITEAFF. The full variable domain, with segments outside the CDR3 supplied by the reference TRBV7-6 and TRBJ1-1 proteins, appears as GAGVSQSPRYKVTKRGQDVALRCDPISGHVSLYWYRQALGQGPEFLTYFNYEAQQDKSGLPNDRFSAERPEGSISTLTIQRTEQRDSAMYRCASDNPGVITEAFFGQGTRLTVV.